The rows below give T cell receptor beta chains drawn from one sample of a study of OX40 agonist ivuxolimab in advanced cancers. Sequencing was performed with immunoSEQ multiplex PCR; in TCRdb, only in-frame clones are kept and a portion is missing. The sample shows roughly 84,000 clones, 81% of them seen only once. The sequences come from CD4+ or CD8+ T cells sorted from blood, collected in a trial of the OX40 agonist ivuxolimab. The receptors derive from an adult with an advanced solid tumor such as melanoma, head and neck, liver or kidney cancer. CDR3s leave out the opening cysteine and the closing phenylalanine or tryptophan. A D gene is named only where the DNA matches it firmly. A clone size is listed for some rows: how often the clone was seen (once, few, many), or a class if it is expanded.

CDR3aa: ASSPKGPDTQY
j_gene: TRBJ2-3
v_gene: TRBV7-9
abundance: once
d_gene: NA

CDR3aa: ASSSTGIFYEQY
j_gene: TRBJ2-7
v_gene: TRBV6-5
abundance: NA
d_gene: TRBD1

CDR3aa: ASSSKSGGATGELF
j_gene: TRBJ2-2
v_gene: TRBV5-1
abundance: NA
d_gene: TRBD2

CDR3aa: ASSRTGTAGGEQY
j_gene: TRBJ2-7
v_gene: TRBV5-4
abundance: NA
d_gene: NA

CDR3aa: ASSEQTGGDTQY
j_gene: TRBJ2-3
v_gene: TRBV18
abundance: NA
d_gene: NA

CDR3aa: ASSSGGTSGNTIY
j_gene: TRBJ1-3
v_gene: TRBV9
abundance: NA
d_gene: TRBD1

CDR3aa: ASKKQKNTEAF
j_gene: TRBJ1-1
v_gene: TRBV6-5
abundance: NA
d_gene: NA

CDR3aa: ASSGQETQY
j_gene: TRBJ2-5
v_gene: TRBV2
abundance: many
d_gene: NA

CDR3aa: ASSLGTSGLYEQY
j_gene: TRBJ2-7
v_gene: TRBV7-9
abundance: NA
d_gene: TRBD2

CDR3aa: AIRGQENNEQF
j_gene: TRBJ2-1
v_gene: TRBV10-3
abundance: NA
d_gene: TRBD1

CDR3aa: ASSFTGLAGRNEQF
j_gene: TRBJ2-1
v_gene: TRBV27
abundance: NA
d_gene: TRBD2

CDR3aa: ASSIGSPLGSPLH
j_gene: TRBJ1-6
v_gene: TRBV19
abundance: few
d_gene: NA

CDR3aa: ASSGGRPNQPQH
j_gene: TRBJ1-5
v_gene: TRBV6-1
abundance: NA
d_gene: NA

CDR3aa: ASSLAIDEQY
j_gene: TRBJ2-7
v_gene: TRBV7-2
abundance: NA
d_gene: NA

CDR3aa: AINDRGTQY
j_gene: TRBJ2-3
v_gene: TRBV10-3
abundance: once
d_gene: NA

CDR3aa: ASSLSLTLKNTEAF
j_gene: TRBJ1-1
v_gene: TRBV7-9
abundance: NA
d_gene: NA

CDR3aa: ASSPRDRGKAF
j_gene: TRBJ1-1
v_gene: TRBV2
abundance: NA
d_gene: TRBD1

CDR3aa: ASSLEGRNYGYT
j_gene: TRBJ1-2
v_gene: TRBV5-1
abundance: NA
d_gene: NA

CDR3aa: ASSPHLSRSKTGTVNTGELF
j_gene: TRBJ2-2
v_gene: TRBV18
abundance: NA
d_gene: TRBD1

CDR3aa: ASSPRPKPREYQETQY
j_gene: TRBJ2-5
v_gene: TRBV7-9
abundance: NA
d_gene: NA

CDR3aa: ASRGPGETQY
j_gene: TRBJ2-5
v_gene: TRBV2
abundance: NA
d_gene: NA

CDR3aa: ATSSGQGVYNEQF
j_gene: TRBJ2-1
v_gene: TRBV15
abundance: NA
d_gene: TRBD1

CDR3aa: ASSLGEAGELF
j_gene: TRBJ2-2
v_gene: TRBV5-8
abundance: NA
d_gene: NA

CDR3aa: ASSQVGGQKYSPLH
j_gene: TRBJ1-6
v_gene: TRBV14
abundance: NA
d_gene: NA

CDR3aa: ASSIGRDQPQH
j_gene: TRBJ1-5
v_gene: TRBV19
abundance: NA
d_gene: NA

CDR3aa: ASSERTDYGYT
j_gene: TRBJ1-2
v_gene: TRBV6-1
abundance: NA
d_gene: NA

CDR3aa: ASSPQWTGGSETQY
j_gene: TRBJ2-5
v_gene: TRBV5-1
abundance: once
d_gene: TRBD1

CDR3aa: ASRELAEAF
j_gene: TRBJ1-1
v_gene: TRBV19
abundance: NA
d_gene: NA

CDR3aa: AISEGQATDTQY
j_gene: TRBJ2-3
v_gene: TRBV10-3
abundance: NA
d_gene: TRBD1

CDR3aa: ASIYDRRST
j_gene: TRBJ1-2
v_gene: TRBV6-1
abundance: NA
d_gene: NA

CDR3aa: ASSLGTSGQETQY
j_gene: TRBJ2-5
v_gene: TRBV7-9
abundance: NA
d_gene: TRBD2

CDR3aa: ASSEMNTEAF
j_gene: TRBJ1-1
v_gene: TRBV19
abundance: few
d_gene: NA

CDR3aa: ASSQLTSGRAFDNEQF
j_gene: TRBJ2-1
v_gene: TRBV7-9
abundance: NA
d_gene: TRBD2

CDR3aa: ASSYSRPYEQY
j_gene: TRBJ2-7
v_gene: TRBV6-5
abundance: NA
d_gene: NA

CDR3aa: ASSQRATDTQY
j_gene: TRBJ2-3
v_gene: TRBV7-2
abundance: once
d_gene: NA

CDR3aa: ASSLQGPQETQY
j_gene: TRBJ2-5
v_gene: TRBV19
abundance: once
d_gene: NA

CDR3aa: ASSVSGGSGANVLT
j_gene: TRBJ2-6
v_gene: TRBV7-9
abundance: few
d_gene: TRBD1

CDR3aa: ASSPGTGGREQY
j_gene: TRBJ2-7
v_gene: TRBV5-1
abundance: NA
d_gene: TRBD1

CDR3aa: ATSKERGTAKNIQY
j_gene: TRBJ2-4
v_gene: TRBV15
abundance: once
d_gene: TRBD2

CDR3aa: ASSSGGWEQY
j_gene: TRBJ2-5
v_gene: TRBV5-1
abundance: once
d_gene: NA

CDR3aa: ASSEGTRSETQY
j_gene: TRBJ2-5
v_gene: TRBV2
abundance: NA
d_gene: TRBD2

CDR3aa: ASSRRTDYGYT
j_gene: TRBJ1-2
v_gene: TRBV7-2
abundance: NA
d_gene: NA

CDR3aa: ASSSTEGRFNGDTQY
j_gene: TRBJ2-3
v_gene: TRBV11-3
abundance: NA
d_gene: NA

CDR3aa: ASSRDRGTDTQY
j_gene: TRBJ2-3
v_gene: TRBV6-4
abundance: NA
d_gene: TRBD1

CDR3aa: ASSLTSGIYEQF
j_gene: TRBJ2-1
v_gene: TRBV5-1
abundance: NA
d_gene: TRBD2